The 10 T cell receptor beta chains listed next were all sequenced from one sample in a study of T cell changes during pregnancy in multiple sclerosis. The method was immunoSEQ multiplex PCR; TCRdb's version includes in-frame clones alone and lacks a portion of them. The data hold 35,000 to 45,000 clones, with about 85% observed a single time. The sample consisted of CD4+ T cells from peripheral blood mononuclear cells, taken after pregnancy. Receptors were obtained from a female donor with multiple sclerosis, enrolled in a pregnancy study.

This clone has just one count. The CDR3 spells CSVVRSDTQYF. The CDR3 region has the DNA TGCAGCGTTGTCCGGTCAGATACGCAGTATTTT. The rearrangement uses TRBV29-1 and TRBJ2-3; D gene uncertain. Germline V gene lookup returns CDR1 SQVTM and CDR2 ANQGSEA. This CDR3 has 11 amino acids. The V end was cut by 4 bases, the J end by 4 bases, with 6 bases between.

The rearrangement links TRBV15 to TRBJ2-3, with a tentative D call TRBD1 (5 bases). The V gene lost 5 bases and the J gene lost 9 bases, with 9 bases spanning the gap. The CDR3 runs to 11 residues. Germline V gene lookup returns CDR1 LNHNV and CDR2 YYDKDF (reference sequence). The CDR3 DNA follows: TGTGCCACCAGCGAAGGGGAAACGCAGTATTTT. This encodes CATSEGETQYF.

This chain links TRBV4-2 with TRBJ1-4; D is unclear. The CDR3 is made up of 15 amino acids. The V end lost 0 bases, the J end lost 10 bases, and 15 bases lay between the germline ends. Germline CDR1 LGHNA, CDR2 YNFKEQ. The CDR3 bases are TGTGCCAGCAGCCAAGATCGGCTACTGCCGGGAAAACTGTTTTTT. Translating it yields CASSQDRLLPGKLFF.

This rearrangement joins TRBV5-1 to TRBJ2-1; maybe TRBD1 (5 bases). This CDR3 region has 15 residues. With 1 base removed from V and 0 bases from J, the gap between germline ends came to 8 bases. Germline CDR1 is SGHRS and CDR2 is YFSETQ. The CDR3 spells CASSLQGSSYNEQFF. The CDR3 DNA reads TGCGCCAGCAGCTTGCAGGGAAGCTCCTACAATGAGCAGTTCTTC.

The V gene is TRBV9, the J gene TRBJ2-3, with D unresolved. The CDR3 consists of 14 residues. The germline gives CDR1 SGDLS, CDR2 YYNGEE. Trimming shortened V by 0 bases and J by 2 bases, and 7 bases separated the two germline ends. The CDR3 sequence is CASSVETFTDTQYF. In DNA form, the CDR3 reads TGTGCCAGCAGCGTAGAGACTTTCACAGATACGCAGTATTTT.

This chain links TRBV5-1 with TRBJ1-1; TRBD1 matches at 7 bases. The germline gives CDR1 SGHRS, CDR2 YFSETQ. Trimming at V came to 4 bases and at J to 1 base, leaving 4 bases not matched to a gene. This CDR3 region has 14 residues. The CDR3 DNA sequence: TGCGCCAGCAGCACGACAGGGTCGAACACTGAAGCTTTCTTT. It specifies CASSTTGSNTEAFF.

The V and J genes are TRBV25-1 and TRBJ1-4, with 9 bases identical to TRBD1. The CDR3 runs 15 residues. Germline V CDR1 and CDR2: MGHDK, SYGVNS. V lost 3 bases, J lost 8 bases, and 7 bases stayed unmatched. In DNA, the CDR3 is TGTGCCAGCAGTGATCTACAGGGGGCGCGAGAAAAACTGTTTTTT. Translation: CASSDLQGAREKLFF.

The rearrangement joins TRBV7-9 to TRBJ1-1, with D perhaps matching TRBD1 (5 bases). This CDR3 has 13 residues. Germline V gives CDR1 SEHNR, CDR2 FQNEAQ (reference sequence). V lost 7 bases and J 1 base, leaving 10 bases between the germline ends. DNA of the CDR3: TGTGCCAGCACCTGGGGGGGGAACACTGAAGCTTTCTTT. As protein: CASTWGGNTEAFF.

V and J are TRBV6-5 and TRBJ1-1; 7 bases are shared with TRBD1. Germline V gene lookup returns CDR1 MNHEY and CDR2 SVGAGI. V lost 5 bases to trimming and J lost 7 bases; unmatched junction nucleotides: 4. CDR3 size: 12 residues. The CDR3 loop reads CASSRQGFEAFF. In DNA form, the CDR3 reads TGTGCCAGCAGTCGACAGGGTTTTGAAGCTTTCTTT.

The rearrangement links TRBV7-9 to TRBJ2-1, with 8 nucleotides matching TRBD1. Germline CDR1 SEHNR, CDR2 FQNEAQ (reference sequence). CDR3 length: 15 amino acids. V trimming: 4 bases; J trimming: 3 bases; junction bases outside the gene matches: 5. This CDR3 reads CASSSDRAHYNEQFF. The CDR3 coding sequence is TGTGCCAGCAGCTCGGACAGGGCGCACTACAATGAGCAGTTCTTC.